The T cell receptor beta chain described here comes from a study of cytomegalovirus exposure and HLA in healthy donors. Study context: A subsequent analysis reported that the approximately 120 validation repertoires were produced on the same platform that had also been used for the roughly 670 first-cohort repertoires. Findings and limits, study-wide: The authors enumerated over 150 TCR beta chains as linked to cytomegalovirus. The classifier, whose performance was assessed in both the original and validation cohorts, reportedly diagnosed cytomegalovirus status with high specificity and sensitivity.

The V and J ends lost 1 base and 9 bases respectively, with 13 bases between them. The CDR3 extends over 15 amino acids. Germline loops: CDR1 MGHRA, CDR2 YSYEKL. In the case of this clone: The target antigen is unknown.

Profiled with immunoSEQ multiplex PCR; TCRdb holds only in-frame clones, not every one. The table records tens of thousands of clones, about 90% of them present only once. The sequence was obtained from a woman aged 18-30 years in good health and CMV-seronegative. What was sequenced was PBMCs. The chain joins TRBV4-1 to TRBJ1-6; D gene unclear. As DNA, the CDR3 is TGCGCCAGCAGCCAAGTTGGAGGGCGTGTTTCACCCCTCCACTTT. It yields the protein CASSQVGGRVSPLHF.